Below, 28 T cell receptor beta chains from the same sample are listed, as sequenced in a study of blood T cells in healthy people across ages. A second roughly 6 to 11 cycle PCR used barcoded and J-beta primers. TCRdb called the 5' RACE reads again in MiXCR, with one record for every CDR3 protein. Among about 680,000 distinct CDR3 sequences listed, more than 40% were seen once. Sequenced: blood. The receptors stem from a woman aged 60-75 years in good health.

This clonotype was seen more than once but under ten times. V gene TRBV28 combines with J gene TRBJ2-1, with 7 bases matching TRBD2. The CDR3 spans 16 residues. Germline CDR1 is MDHEN and CDR2 is SYDVKM. Losses at the gene ends were 3 bases for V and 9 bases for J; bases not matched to a gene: 14. DNA of the CDR3: TGTGCCAGCAGTTTTTCGGGTGGGAGGGCCAAAGCTGAGCAGTTCTTC. It specifies CASSFSGGRAKAEQFF. Filled out from reference TRBV28 and TRBJ2-1, the complete variable domain reads DVKVTQSSRYLVKRTGEKVFLECVQDMDHENMFWYRQDPGLGLRLIYFSYDVKMKEKGDIPEGYSVSREKKERFSLILESASTNQTSMYLCASSFSGGRAKAEQFFGPGTRLTVL.

The rearrangement uses TRBV20-1 and TRBJ2-7, with 12 nucleotides matching TRBD1. V dropped 3 bases and J dropped 6; count of bases not matched to a gene: 15. The CDR3 consists of 17 residues. Germline CDR1 DFQATT, CDR2 SNEGSKA (reference sequence). CDR3 nucleotides: TGCAGTGCTAGCTCCGGGACAGGGGGCTTTCCTGCCGCCGAGCAGTACTTC. Amino acids: CSASSGTGGFPAAEQYF.

This rearrangement joins TRBV25-1 to TRBJ2-3; D tentatively reads TRBD1 or TRBD2 (5 bases each). Germline loops: CDR1 MGHDK, CDR2 SYGVNS. The CDR3 has 13 amino acids. V lost 3 bases to trimming and J lost 4 bases, with 8 bases between them. CDR3 protein: CASSEGVADTQYF. The CDR3, as DNA: TGTGCCAGCAGTGAGGGGGTTGCAGATACGCAGTATTTT.

V and J are TRBV20-1 and TRBJ2-5; tentatively, D is TRBD1 (6 bases). The J call is uncertain, as TRBJ2-7 better fits the DNA end. This CDR3 has 13 amino acids. Germline V gene data show CDR1 as DFQATT and CDR2 as SNEGSKA (reference sequence). CDR3 sequence: CSAYSDRLGEQYF. The CDR3 DNA sequence: TGCAGTGCTTACTCGGACAGATTAGGCGAGCAGTACTTC.

The sample holds a few counts of this clonotype. The CDR3 nucleotides are TGTGCCAGCAGTTATCGGGAGGGAGGCTACACCTTC. Amino acid sequence: CASSYREGGYTF. The V and J genes are TRBV6-6 and TRBJ1-2; D is ambiguous. CDR3 length: 12 amino acids. V was clipped by 3 bases and J by 8 bases, with 10 bases between them. The germline V gene encodes CDR1 MNHNY and CDR2 SVGAGI (reference sequence).

J is TRBJ2-7 and V is TRBV9; no definite D call. Trimming pared 0 bases from V and 2 bases from J, leaving 9 bases between. The CDR3 extends over 14 amino acids. Germline CDR1 SGDLS, CDR2 YYNGEE. In DNA form, the CDR3 reads TGTGCCAGCAGCGTAGTTGCAGCGCCCTACGAGCAGTACTTC. It yields the protein CASSVVAAPYEQYF.

This clonotype was counted only a few times. DNA for the CDR3: TGTGCCAGCAGTTTAAGATCTGAAGCTTTCTTT. It encodes CASSLRSEAFF. The chain recombines TRBV12-3 or TRBV12-4 with TRBJ1-1; D is unclear. Trimming pared 2 bases from V and 6 bases from J, leaving 4 bases between. The CDR3 is 11 residues long.

This clonotype was detected many times. The rearrangement links TRBV12-3 or TRBV12-4 to TRBJ1-2; D might be TRBD1 (6 bases). This CDR3 comprises 14 residues. The ends were cut back, 3 bases at V and 8 bases at J, with 16 bases in the middle. The CDR3 protein is CASSFGTGAVGYTF. CDR3 nucleotide sequence: TGTGCCAGCAGTTTTGGAACGGGGGCGGTGGGCTACACCTTC.

The genes are TRBV14 and TRBJ2-4; the D is unclear. CDR1 is SGHDN, CDR2 FVKESK, per germline. V shed 0 bases and J shed 6 bases, with 12 bases lying between them. This CDR3 has 15 residues. The CDR3 is CASSQDMTPRNIQYF. The CDR3 coding sequence is TGTGCCAGCAGCCAAGATATGACGCCTAGAAACATTCAGTACTTC. The variable domain in full, with the rest retrieved from reference TRBV14 and TRBJ2-4, is EAGVTQFPSHSVIEKGQTVTLRCDPISGHDNLYWYRRVMGKEIKFLLHFVKESKQDESGMPNNRFLAERTGGTYSTLKVQPAELEDSGVYFCASSQDMTPRNIQYFGAGTRLSVL.

The chain joins TRBV10-3 to TRBJ2-7; 7 nucleotides align to TRBD1. The junction had 7 bases not matched to a gene; V was cut back by 2 bases and J by 3 bases. The CDR3 extends over 15 amino acids. Germline CDR1 reads ENHRY; CDR2 reads SYGVKD. The CDR3, as DNA: TGTGCCATCAGTGAGAGACAGGGAGTCTTCTACGAGCAGTACTTC. This translates into CAISERQGVFYEQYF.

This clonotype was counted once. This rearrangement joins TRBV27 to TRBJ2-4; D remains ambiguous. Judging by the DNA end, TRBJ2-7 fits better; the J call may be wrong. Germline-derived CDR1 and CDR2 are MNHEY and SMNVEV (reference sequence). The CDR3 is 13 residues long. The CDR3 bases are TGTGCCAGCAGTTTTGTCGGCTCCAGCGAGCAGTACTTC. It encodes CASSFVGSSEQYF.

This chain uses TRBV6-2 or TRBV6-3 with TRBJ2-1, with TRBD2 matching 7 bases. V shed 6 bases, J shed 2 bases, and the junction held 4 bases outside the gene matches. Germline V CDR1 and CDR2: MNHEY, SVGEGT. This CDR3 comprises 14 residues. CDR3 residues: CASRRERAYNEQFF. The CDR3 bases are TGTGCCAGCAGGCGGGAGCGGGCCTACAATGAGCAGTTCTTC.

This clonotype occurred once. The chain uses TRBV20-1 and TRBJ1-1; D might be TRBD1 (5 bases). Trimming stripped 6 bases from V and 5 bases from J, with 10 bases between. The CDR3 runs 11 residues. The germline V gene has CDR1 DFQATT and CDR2 SNEGSKA (reference sequence). CDR3 DNA sequence: TGCAGTGCGACCGGGGGAACTGAAGCTTTCTTT. It yields the protein CSATGGTEAFF.

J is TRBJ2-5 and V is TRBV5-1; possible D gene TRBD1, 6 bases. TRBJ2-7 matches the DNA end more closely, so the J call is doubtful. Germline assignment: CDR1 SGHRS and CDR2 YFSETQ. CDR3 length: 14 residues. CDR3 amino acids: CASSLASDRDEQYF. In nucleotides, the CDR3 is TGCGCCAGCAGCTTGGCCTCGGACAGAGACGAGCAGTACTTC.

This clonotype was seen once. This chain links TRBV7-9 with TRBJ1-2; TRBD1 matches 8 bases. CDR3 length equals 17 residues. The V gene's germline CDR1 is SEHNR and CDR2 FQNEAQ (reference sequence). V dropped 5 bases and J dropped 4; count of bases not matched to a gene: 15. The CDR3: CASSRIAGTGGVYGYTF. CDR3 DNA sequence: TGTGCCAGCAGCCGAATCGCCGGGACAGGAGGAGTCTATGGCTACACCTTC.

Turning to this clonotype: A much larger clone differs from this one at a single base, so this may be a read error. The chain links TRBV20-1 to TRBJ2-1; 7 nucleotides match TRBD1. The CDR3 totals 14 residues. Per germline, CDR1 DFQATT and CDR2 SNEGSKA (reference sequence). J was trimmed by 9 bases and V by 2 bases; bases with no gene match: 10. The CDR3 region is CSARRDSNMSEQFF. The CDR3, as DNA: TGCAGTGCTAGACGGGACAGTAATATGAGTGAGCAGTTCTTC.

The J gene is TRBJ2-7, the V gene TRBV18, with TRBD1 matching 7 bases. The V and J ends lost 2 bases and 3 bases, in that order; junction bases with no gene match: 4. CDR1 KGHSH and CDR2 LQKENI come from the germline V gene. There are 14 residues in the CDR3. Here the CDR3 DNA reads TGTGCCAGCTCACCAACGACAGGGATCTACGAGCAGTACTTC. This sequence encodes CASSPTTGIYEQYF.

This chain links TRBV6-6 with TRBJ2-7; D unresolved. Germline values: CDR1 MNHNY, CDR2 SVGAGI (reference sequence). This CDR3 has 11 residues. V lost 6 bases and J 4 bases, leaving 7 bases between the germline ends. CDR3 loop: CASRGYYEQYF. For the CDR3, the DNA is TGTGCCAGCAGGGGGTATTACGAGCAGTACTTC.

The genes are TRBV5-1 and TRBJ1-4, with a tentative D call TRBD1 (6 bases). Trimming took off 4 bases at V and 5 bases at J, with 12 bases between the two ends. Germline CDR1 SGHRS, CDR2 YFSETQ. The CDR3 length is 14 residues. CDR3 protein: CASSADRLNEKLFF. For the CDR3, the DNA is TGCGCCAGCAGCGCGGACAGACTGAATGAAAAACTGTTTTTT.

The rearrangement joins TRBV7-9 to TRBJ2-4; TRBD2 agrees at 10 bases. The germline gives CDR1 SEHNR, CDR2 FQNEAQ (reference sequence). This CDR3 has 15 residues. Losses at the gene ends were 4 bases for V and 8 bases for J; bases not matched to a gene: 8. This chain's CDR3 is CASSWGSGGKDIQYF. CDR3 sequence (DNA): TGTGCCAGCAGCTGGGGTAGCGGGGGGAAGGACATTCAGTACTTC.

The chain has TRBV25-1 and TRBJ1-6; D is ambiguous. The V gene's germline CDR1 is MGHDK and CDR2 SYGVNS. The CDR3 contains 13 residues. Trimming left V 1 base short and J 7 bases short, with 5 bases between. This chain's CDR3 is CASSELGNSPLHF. The CDR3 DNA follows: TGTGCCAGCAGTGAATTAGGGAATTCACCCCTCCACTTT.

The chain has TRBV4-2 and TRBJ2-4; no clear D. Germline lookup yields CDR1 LGHNA and CDR2 YNFKEQ. This CDR3 contains 16 residues. V was shortened by 0 bases and J by 0 bases, with 9 bases between the two germline ends. CDR3 bases: TGTGCCAGCAGCCAAGAAAGAGCGCTAGCCAAAAACATTCAGTACTTC. Its translation is CASSQERALAKNIQYF.

This clonotype was seen a few times. This chain's CDR3 is CASSSGQGINEQFF. In DNA form, the CDR3 reads TGTGCCAGCAGCTCGGGACAGGGGATTAATGAGCAGTTCTTC. J is TRBJ2-1 and V is TRBV4-2; 10 nucleotides line up with TRBD1. Germline CDR1 reads LGHNA; CDR2 reads YNFKEQ. V was clipped by 5 bases and J by 7 bases; unmatched bases: 5. The CDR3 contains 14 residues.

The rearrangement uses TRBV6-6 and TRBJ1-1; D unresolved. Germline V gene lookup returns CDR1 MNHNY and CDR2 SVGAGI (reference sequence). The CDR3 length is 11 residues. Trimming took off 8 bases at V and 2 bases at J, with 6 bases between the two ends. The CDR3 sequence: CASGTNTEAFF. CDR3 coding DNA: TGTGCCAGCGGTACTAACACTGAAGCTTTCTTT.

Note on this clonotype: The CDR3 does not close with the conserved phenylalanine or tryptophan, likely indicating a read error. The chain couples TRBV15 to TRBJ2-7; D is unclear. V gave up 1 base and J gave up 1 base, with 11 bases separating them. The CDR3 has 15 residues. The germline V gene has CDR1 LNHNV and CDR2 YYDKDF (reference sequence). In DNA, the CDR3 is TGTGCCACCAGCAGAGCTTTCGACGGATCCTACGAGCAGTACTTG. Protein: CATSRAFDGSYEQYL.

The CDR3 DNA is TGTGCCAGCAGTACGCGACAGACCCTTAGAAATGAGCAGTACTTC. Protein sequence: CASSTRQTLRNEQYF. The chain carries TRBV12-3 or TRBV12-4 and TRBJ2-5; possibly TRBD1 for D (5 bases). The germline V and J ends were trimmed by 5 bases and 11 bases, with 24 bases remaining between them. The CDR3 has 15 residues.

This rearrangement joins TRBV12-3 or TRBV12-4 to TRBJ2-1; 12 positions match TRBD2. This CDR3 is 16 amino acids long. Trimming at V came to 6 bases and at J to 8 bases, leaving 11 bases not matched to a gene. CDR3 DNA sequence: TGTGCCAGCAGCCGCCCGACTAGCGGGAGTCTACATGAGCAGTTCTTC. Its protein product is CASSRPTSGSLHEQFF.

The chain carries TRBV20-1 and TRBJ2-5; no firm D call. The DNA end lines up better with TRBJ2-7; the J call may be wrong. CDR1 and CDR2 (germline): DFQATT, SNEGSKA (reference sequence). The CDR3 is made up of 13 amino acids. Here the CDR3 DNA reads TGCAGTGCTAGTAGGGCCCCCTCGGGCGAGCAGTACTTC. It translates to CSASRAPSGEQYF.